This T cell receptor beta chain was identified in a study of metastatic and nonmetastatic thyroid tumors. Turning to the study itself: Repertoires were compared across blood and tumor or nodule tissue from malignant and benign thyroid patients. Findings of the study overall: For both blood and tumor, malignant thyroid tumors reportedly showed significantly higher TCR beta diversity than benign nodules did.

In the authors' methods: Built for papillary thyroid cancer, a distant-metastasis classifier drew on CDR3 differences across clinicopathological groups. TCRdb used MiXCR to call clones anew from the PCR reads. TCRdb, not the authors, supplied the V and J calls. Of around 26,000 clones in the sample, 15% were seen once. Each patient came to thyroid surgery without any prior treatment (of any kind). In this sample, this clone turned up many times. The antigen remains unidentified. The germline V gene has CDR1 MNHNS and CDR2 SASEGT. This CDR3 is built from 15 residues. After removal of 5 bases from V and 2 bases from J, the junction contained 5 bases not matched to a gene.

This clonotype originated in a female donor with papillary thyroid cancer or a benign thyroid nodule (not recorded which). Some clones in this sample may be carry-over from other donors' samples. The chain is built from TRBV6-1 and TRBJ1-5; TRBD1 aligns across 8 bases. Sequencing was done on a sample of blood. This chain's CDR3 is CASSPQGAGNQPQHF. The DNA of the CDR3 is TGTGCCAGCAGTCCTCAGGGGGCGGGCAATCAGCCCCAGCATTTT.